Listed below are T cell receptor beta chains from one sample, sequenced in a study of monozygotic twins with inflammatory bowel disease. TCRdb reprocessed the 5' RACE reads and reports one entry per CDR3 protein, with no DNA. The clone table shows under 200,000 distinct CDR3 sequences, with the ten largest holding 2.5% to 3%. Sequencing was done on a sample of blood. These receptors all come from a human donor with ulcerative colitis or Crohn's disease, or a healthy co-twin of an affected twin (not recorded which). Each CDR3 is given with its conserved first and last residue. Fields, in order: J gene, V gene, CDR3 protein.

j_call: TRBJ1-2; v_call: TRBV15; cdr3_aa: CATSIQTGALSGYTF
j_call: TRBJ1-5; v_call: TRBV11-2; cdr3_aa: CASSPGTPNSNQPQHF
j_call: TRBJ2-3; v_call: TRBV4-3; cdr3_aa: CASSQDPSGGDTQYF
j_call: TRBJ2-5; v_call: TRBV7-2; cdr3_aa: CASSFGQVRYSGTQYF
j_call: TRBJ1-1; v_call: TRBV21-1; cdr3_aa: CASSKAGTGGTEAFF
j_call: TRBJ1-1; v_call: TRBV5-1; cdr3_aa: CASSPGTGVENTEAFF
j_call: TRBJ2-3; v_call: TRBV12-3/TRBV12-4; cdr3_aa: CASSRPGTDTQYF
j_call: TRBJ2-4; v_call: TRBV20-1; cdr3_aa: CSARGVAGGTKNIQYF
j_call: TRBJ2-7; v_call: TRBV6-5; cdr3_aa: CASSYSLPRLADPYEQYF
j_call: TRBJ2-3; v_call: TRBV5-1; cdr3_aa: CASSSFVAGHTDTQYF
j_call: TRBJ2-2; v_call: TRBV5-1; cdr3_aa: CASSPKRDRSTGELFF
j_call: TRBJ2-1; v_call: TRBV5-1; cdr3_aa: CASSFSGTGGYNEQFF
j_call: TRBJ2-2; v_call: TRBV5-1; cdr3_aa: CASRPTGTVGTGELFF
j_call: TRBJ1-1; v_call: TRBV2; cdr3_aa: CASSELPVLNTEAFF
j_call: TRBJ2-5; v_call: TRBV27; cdr3_aa: CASRPTSTGRQETQYF
j_call: TRBJ2-2; v_call: TRBV12-3/TRBV12-4; cdr3_aa: CASILSVTRNTGELFF